Shown below are 17 T cell receptor beta chains from a single sample sequenced in a study of graft-versus-host responses after intestinal transplantation (dated by TCRdb to the early 2020s). No cognate antigen is known for these TCRs. Library construction relied on the immunoSEQ multiplex PCR assay. TCRdb re-hosts the immuneACCESS table, in-frame sequences only. Its copies lack some clones; in the studies checked, an unresolved V gene accounts for under half of them, and the cause for the rest is not known. The sample contains more than 65,000 clones, about nine tenths of them found a single time. Roughly 0.4% of the sample is held by the ten biggest clonotypes. Per the publication, the time point label means: cells obtained before transplantation from donor or recipient. The starting material was unstimulated CD8+ T cells sorted from spleen or lymph node cells, obtained before transplant. These receptors all stem from a human donor who was the organ donor for an intestinal transplant.

J is TRBJ2-7 and V is TRBV27; TRBD1 aligns across 12 bases. With V trimmed by 3 bases and J by 2 bases, 8 bases remained unmatched. CDR3 length equals 17 residues. Germline CDR1 and CDR2: MNHEY and SMNVEV (reference sequence). DNA for the CDR3: TGTGCCAGCAGTTTTGGGACAGGGGGCGGACGACCCTACGAGCAGTACTTC. It codes for CASSFGTGGGRPYEQYF.

The chain is built from TRBV9 and TRBJ2-1; 9 positions match TRBD1. This CDR3 comprises 14 residues. Germline-derived CDR1 and CDR2 are SGDLS and YYNGEE. The trim removed 4 bases at V and 7 bases at J, leaving 6 bases unmatched. CDR3 in amino acids: CASSPGTGWNEQFF. The CDR3 DNA follows: TGTGCCAGCAGCCCCGGGACAGGGTGGAATGAGCAGTTCTTC.

The rearrangement joins TRBV4-1 to TRBJ2-7, with 8 bases fitting TRBD1. V lost 1 base, J lost 5 bases, and 7 bases stayed unmatched. Germline CDR1 is MGHRA and CDR2 is YSYEKL. This CDR3 is built from 15 residues. In DNA, the CDR3 is TGCGCCAGCAGCCAAGCGGACAGGGAACTCGACGAGCAGTACTTC. This translates into CASSQADRELDEQYF.

This chain joins TRBV6-6 and TRBJ1-5; D remains ambiguous. Germline-derived CDR1 and CDR2 are MNHNY and SVGAGI (reference sequence). Trimming took off 6 bases at V and 9 bases at J, with 12 bases between the two ends. This CDR3 contains 12 residues. In nucleotides, the CDR3 is TGTGCCAGCAGCGATAACACTAGGCCCCAGCATTTT. As protein: CASSDNTRPQHF.

The V call is TRBV7-9, the J call TRBJ1-1; tentative D call: TRBD1 (5 bases). Germline V gene data show CDR1 as SEHNR and CDR2 as FQNEAQ (reference sequence). The germline V and J ends were trimmed by 5 bases and 5 bases, with 18 bases remaining between them. The CDR3 length is 15 residues. CDR3 sequence (DNA): TGTGCCAGCAGCCCGTTCGTGACTGGGGGGACTGAAGCTTTCTTT. This gives the protein CASSPFVTGGTEAFF.

The chain is built from TRBV19 and TRBJ2-5; D is uncertain. The J call may be mistaken, given a closer DNA end match to TRBJ2-7. Germline loops: CDR1 LNHDA, CDR2 SQIVND (reference sequence). This CDR3 is 14 amino acids long. CDR3 DNA: TGTGCCAGTAGTATCTCCGGCGACTCCTACGAGCAGTACTTC. Amino acids: CASSISGDSYEQYF.

The J gene is TRBJ2-1, the V gene TRBV4-1, with 8 bases matching TRBD1. The germline CDR1 and CDR2 sequences are MGHRA and YSYEKL. The CDR3 sequence is 18 residues long. The trim removed 3 bases at V and 7 bases at J, leaving 17 bases unmatched. CDR3 DNA sequence: TGCGCCAGCAGCCATCGCCTCGGCGGGACTCGACAGGGGAATGAGCAGTTCTTC. Translating gives CASSHRLGGTRQGNEQFF.

The gene calls are TRBV6-6 and TRBJ2-3; 10 nucleotides align to TRBD1. The length of the CDR3 is 15 residues. CDR1 is MNHNY, CDR2 SVGAGI, per germline (reference sequence). Trimming cost V 3 bases and J 6 bases; bases outside gene matches: 6. CDR3 sequence: CASSYAGTGADTQYF. DNA of the CDR3: TGTGCCAGCAGTTATGCCGGGACAGGGGCCGATACGCAGTATTTT.

The CDR3: CASSLNRGSSPLHF. CDR3 sequence (DNA): TGTGCCAGCAGCTTGAATAGGGGGAGTTCACCCCTCCACTTT. This sequence joins TRBV5-6 and TRBJ1-6, with TRBD1 as a possible D gene (6 bases). The CDR3 consists of 14 residues. The germline gives CDR1 SGHDT, CDR2 YYEEEE. The V end was cut by 1 base, the J end by 9 bases, with 11 bases between.

V gene TRBV7-9 combines with J gene TRBJ1-1, with D uncertain. Germline assignment: CDR1 SEHNR and CDR2 FQNEAQ (reference sequence). This CDR3 comprises 14 residues. The V and J ends lost 3 bases and 2 bases respectively, with 10 bases between them. This CDR3 is CASSFMTTNTEAFF. The CDR3 DNA sequence: TGTGCCAGCAGCTTTATGACAACAAACACTGAAGCTTTCTTT.

The V and J genes are TRBV9 and TRBJ2-1; D may be TRBD2 (5 bases). The ends were cut back, 0 bases at V and 2 bases at J, with 9 bases in the middle. Germline CDR1 is SGDLS and CDR2 is YYNGEE. The CDR3 covers 15 residues. Here the CDR3 DNA reads TGTGCCAGCAGCGTAGGAACGGGAACCTACAATGAGCAGTTCTTC. Its protein product is CASSVGTGTYNEQFF.

The J gene is TRBJ2-1, the V gene TRBV9, with 11 nucleotides matching TRBD2. CDR1 and CDR2 from the germline V gene are SGDLS and YYNGEE. V shed 4 bases and J 1 base; nucleotides not matched to a gene: 16. This CDR3 region has 20 residues. The CDR3 reads CASSSPSGSGGVRSYNEQFF. The CDR3 DNA follows: TGTGCCAGCAGCTCCCCGAGTGGTAGCGGGGGGGTTCGATCCTACAATGAGCAGTTCTTC.

This rearrangement joins TRBV5-1 to TRBJ2-7; 7 nucleotides agree with TRBD1. CDR1 is SGHRS, CDR2 YFSETQ, per germline. J lost 5 bases, V lost 1 base, and 9 bases had no gene match. This CDR3 has 15 residues. In DNA, the CDR3 is TGCGCCAGCAGCTTGAAGTCAGGGGGAGTCCACGAGCAGTACTTC. Amino acid sequence: CASSLKSGGVHEQYF.

This clone was counted once. The CDR3 bases are TGTGCCACGACAGGGGGTATGAACACTGAAGCTTTCTTT. Amino acids: CATTGGMNTEAFF. V and J are TRBV7-8 and TRBJ1-1; 9 bases map to TRBD1. The length of the CDR3 is 13 residues. Unmatched junction bases numbered 3, after V lost 10 bases and J lost 0 bases. Looked up from germline, CDR1 is SGHVS and CDR2 is FQNEAQ.

The chain joins TRBV4-2 to TRBJ2-7, with a possible D match to TRBD2 (6 bases). The V end lost 0 bases, the J end lost 4 bases, and 7 bases lay between the germline ends. The CDR3 is 13 residues long. Germline loops: CDR1 LGHNA, CDR2 YNFKEQ. For the CDR3, the DNA is TGTGCCAGCAGCCAAGAACGGGGGTACGAGCAGTACTTC. Amino acid sequence: CASSQERGYEQYF.

The chain couples TRBV28 to TRBJ1-4; tentative D call: TRBD1 (5 bases). CDR3 length equals 14 residues. The V end was cut by 7 bases, the J end by 7 bases, with 16 bases between. Per germline, CDR1 MDHEN and CDR2 SYDVKM. CDR3 protein: CASTPPRVSEKLFF. CDR3 DNA: TGTGCCAGCACCCCCCCCAGGGTTAGTGAAAAACTGTTTTTT.

V usage is TRBV6-5 and J usage is TRBJ2-7; 10 positions match TRBD2. Per the germline V gene, CDR1 is MNHEY and CDR2 is SVGAGI. This CDR3 region has 16 residues. The ends lost 0 bases at V and 2 bases at J; junction bases unmatched: 4. This chain's CDR3 is CASSYSSSGGTYEQYF. The CDR3 DNA reads TGTGCCAGCAGTTACTCGAGTAGCGGGGGGACCTACGAGCAGTACTTC.